These 9 T cell receptor beta chains originate from one sample sequenced in a study of early T cells in non-severe SARS-CoV-2 infection. TCRdb called the 5' RACE reads again in MiXCR, with one record for every CDR3 protein. This repertoire shows 63,000 or so distinct CDR3 sequences, about an eighth found once; its top ten account for 5.7%. The material was whole blood, obtained at baseline. These receptor sequences come from an adult who was a healthcare worker with PCR-confirmed SARS-CoV-2 infection or an uninfected control (not recorded which).

V is TRBV7-9 and J is TRBJ2-1; D is uncertain. V lost 5 bases to trimming and J lost 9 bases, with 20 bases between them. The CDR3 has 15 residues. Germline V gives CDR1 SEHNR, CDR2 FQNEAQ (reference sequence). CDR3 coding DNA: TGTGCCAGCAGCCCTGTTGGCGGACCTGGCGGTGAGCAGTTCTTC. It is translated as CASSPVGGPGGEQFF.

This clonotype was detected ten times or more. V gene TRBV29-1 combines with J gene TRBJ2-7; 8 bases align to TRBD1. Germline V gene lookup returns CDR1 SQVTM and CDR2 ANQGSEA. This CDR3 spans 13 amino acids. V shed 6 bases, J shed 4 bases, and the junction held 8 bases outside the gene matches. In DNA form, the CDR3 reads TGCAGCGTCGCCGGGACAGGTTTTTACGAGCAGTACTTC. Translating gives CSVAGTGFYEQYF.

This sequence joins TRBV24-1 and TRBJ1-4, with 9 nucleotides matching TRBD1. The CDR3 covers 15 residues. CDR1 is KGHDR and CDR2 is SFDVKD in the germline V gene. Losses at the gene ends were 9 bases for V and 7 bases for J; bases not matched to a gene: 11. The CDR3 sequence: CATHPNDRGSEKLFF. The CDR3 DNA follows: TGTGCCACCCATCCTAACGACAGGGGGAGTGAAAAACTGTTTTTT.

This clonotype has only a few counts. The gene calls are TRBV7-2 and TRBJ1-1; no definite D call. The CDR3 extends over 13 amino acids. V lost 4 bases, J lost 1 base, and 7 bases lay in between. The germline gives CDR1 SGHTA, CDR2 FQGNSA. CDR3 nucleotides: TGTGCCAGCAGCTCCGGTAGGAACACTGAAGCTTTCTTT. Translation: CASSSGRNTEAFF.

The chain combines TRBV29-1 with TRBJ1-2; D unclear. Germline values: CDR1 SQVTM, CDR2 ANQGSEA. There are 12 residues in the CDR3. V was pared by 4 bases and J by 2 bases, with 8 bases between. The CDR3 sequence: CSVAAGNYGYTF. The CDR3 DNA reads TGCAGCGTTGCGGCGGGCAACTATGGCTACACCTTC.

The genes are TRBV27 and TRBJ1-2, with no clear D. The germline V gene encodes CDR1 MNHEY and CDR2 SMNVEV (reference sequence). CDR3 length: 13 residues. V was clipped by 4 bases and J by 7 bases, with 13 bases between them. The chain's CDR3 is CASSSSGLGGYTF. In nucleotides, the CDR3 is TGTGCCAGCAGTTCTTCAGGACTTGGTGGCTACACCTTC.

This clonotype was observed at least ten times. The CDR3 DNA is TGTGCCAGCAGCTTAATCGGGGGGGCCAGAGATACGCAGTATTTT. Translating gives CASSLIGGARDTQYF. The gene calls are TRBV7-3 and TRBJ2-3, with 8 bases lining up with TRBD2. CDR1 is SGHTA, CDR2 FQGTGA, per germline. V was clipped by 1 base and J by 5 bases; unmatched bases: 5. CDR3 length: 15 amino acids.

This clonotype was seen repeatedly, ten times or more. The V and J genes are TRBV6-6 and TRBJ1-2, with D maybe TRBD1 (5 bases). Trimming took off 6 bases at V and 2 bases at J, with 7 bases between the two ends. Germline assignment: CDR1 MNHNY and CDR2 SVGAGI (reference sequence). The CDR3 is 12 amino acids. This CDR3 is CASRTENYGYTF. The CDR3 region has the DNA TGTGCCAGCAGGACAGAAAACTATGGCTACACCTTC.

This clonotype came up many times. The rearrangement uses TRBV12-3 or TRBV12-4 and TRBJ1-4, with no clear D. The CDR3 is made up of 14 amino acids. V dropped 6 bases and J dropped 7 bases, with 15 bases sitting between them. CDR3 DNA: TGTGCCAGCAGATTTCATTCCGGGCCTGAAAAACTGTTTTTT. Protein product: CASRFHSGPEKLFF.